These T cell receptor beta chains were read from a single sample in a study of CD8+ T cells in alopecia areata. Repertoires were generated with immunoSEQ multiplex PCR, while TCRdb's copy carries only in-frame clones and drops some. The sample contains about 200,000 clones, roughly three fifths of which appear only once. Sequencing input: CD8+ T cells sorted from blood. All receptors derive from a human donor in good health. Each CDR3 is given with its conserved first and last residue. The D gene is left open where the match is weak. Rows may omit the clone size; those that give it use once, few, many or a size class.

cdr3_nt cdr3_aa j_call d_call v_call clone_size
TGTGCCAGTAGTCCTGGACTATTACGGGGGACGCAGTATTTT CASSPGLLRGTQYF TRBJ2-3 . TRBV19 few
TGTGCCAGCAGTGGCCTACTGGATGGCCGTAGAAACTATGGCTACACCTTC CASSGLLDGRRNYGYTF TRBJ1-2 . TRBV25-1 .
TGCAGCGTTGATAAGGGGGATGAGCAGTTCTTC CSVDKGDEQFF TRBJ2-1 . TRBV29-1 few
TGTGCCAGCAGCCCCGACAGGCCGACCCAAGGCTACACCTTC CASSPDRPTQGYTF TRBJ1-2 . TRBV2 .
TGTGCCAGCAGTCTGGGACTAGCCCCAGATACGCAGTATTTT CASSLGLAPDTQYF TRBJ2-3 TRBD2 TRBV5-4 .
TGTGCCAGCAGCTGGGGGACAGGGACTGGGGCCAACGTCCTGACTTTC CASSWGTGTGANVLTF TRBJ2-6 TRBD1 TRBV5-4 .
TGTGCCAGCAGCTTAGGACAGGGGGCGGACATTCAGTACTTC CASSLGQGADIQYF TRBJ2-4 TRBD1 TRBV13 few
TGTGCCAGCAGCTTGGCCGGCGGGGGGGCCGTTCATGAGCAGTTCTTC CASSLAGGGAVHEQFF TRBJ2-1 TRBD2 TRBV5-6 .
TGCGCCAGCAGCTCGGTGACAGGGGCTAACACCGGGGAGCTGTTTTTT CASSSVTGANTGELFF TRBJ2-2 TRBD1 TRBV5-1 .
TGTGCCAGCACCCCCGGGACAGACTATGGCTACACCTTC CASTPGTDYGYTF TRBJ1-2 TRBD1 TRBV7-9 few
TGTGCCAGCGGACCCCAGGGGCTGGACGAGCAGTACTTC CASGPQGLDEQYF TRBJ2-7 . TRBV5-6 few
TGTGCCAGCAGTCCTATCCCGCAGCCTACGGATACGCAGTATTTT CASSPIPQPTDTQYF TRBJ2-3 . TRBV7-9 .
TGTGCCAGCAGCCCTCGGAGCGGGGGGGAAGAGACCCAGTACTTC CASSPRSGGEETQYF TRBJ2-5 TRBD2 TRBV7-8 .
TGTGCCAGTAGTATTGGGGCTGGGGGCTACAATGAGCAGTTCTTC CASSIGAGGYNEQFF TRBJ2-1 . TRBV19 .
TGTGCCAGCAGCATCAGACTAGCGGGGGCCGTGAACACCGGGGAGCTGTTTTTT CASSIRLAGAVNTGELFF TRBJ2-2 TRBD2 TRBV9 .
TGCAGCGTCAAGTCTCCCGGGGCCAACGTCCTGACTTTC CSVKSPGANVLTF TRBJ2-6 . TRBV29-1 .
TGTGCCAGCAGTTATACGGCCAGGGGAGGGGAGACCCAGTACTTC CASSYTARGGETQYF TRBJ2-5 . TRBV6-5 once
TGTGCCTGGAGTCGGATTCAGGGGCGCAATCAGCCCCAGCATTTT CAWSRIQGRNQPQHF TRBJ1-5 . TRBV30 .
TGTGCCAGCAGTTTTCTCCCCGGGACAGGGTCTGAAGCTTTCTTT CASSFLPGTGSEAFF TRBJ1-1 TRBD1 TRBV27 few
TGTGCCAGCAGTTATTCATATACGCAGGGTGGCTACACCTTC CASSYSYTQGGYTF TRBJ1-2 . TRBV6-6 .
TGTGCCAGCAGGTCGGGCATTAATGAAGCTTTCTTT CASRSGINEAFF TRBJ1-1 . TRBV7-2 few
TGTGCCAGTCTCTATCCGCTAGCGGGTAGGAAGCAGTTCTTC CASLYPLAGRKQFF TRBJ2-1 TRBD2 TRBV2 .
TGCGCCAGCAGCCAAGAGGCAGGGTTAAATTCACCCCTCCACTTT CASSQEAGLNSPLHF TRBJ1-6 . TRBV4-1 .
TGTGCCATCAGTGAGGGGACAGGGCCCTACGAGCAGTACTTC CAISEGTGPYEQYF TRBJ2-7 TRBD1 TRBV10-3 few
TGCGCCAGCAGCCCACGCGGGGAGGGCAATCAGCCCCAGCATTTT CASSPRGEGNQPQHF TRBJ1-5 . TRBV4-1 .
TGTGCCAGCCGTTCGGCTTTATCTGCCATGGAGACCCAGTACTTC CASRSALSAMETQYF TRBJ2-5 . TRBV6-1 once
TGCAGCGTTGATGGAACGGACCAAGCTAACTATGGCTACACCTTC CSVDGTDQANYGYTF TRBJ1-2 . TRBV29-1 .
TGTGCCAGCAGCGTAGGTAGCGGAGGTGAGCAGTACTTC CASSVGSGGEQYF TRBJ2-7 . TRBV9 .
TGTGCCAGCAGCTTGGACCTAGGATACGAGCAGTACTTC CASSLDLGYEQYF TRBJ2-7 . TRBV5-4 .
TGCGCCAGCAGCTCGGACAGGGCTTTTCAAGAGACCCAGTACTTC CASSSDRAFQETQYF TRBJ2-5 TRBD1 TRBV5-1 few
TGTGCCAGCAGTGATCTCCACCCCGTGGAGCAGTACTTC CASSDLHPVEQYF TRBJ2-7 . TRBV6-5 .
TGTGCCCTCCGAACCGGGGAGCTGTTTTTT CALRTGELFF TRBJ2-2 . TRBV30 .
TGCAGCGCCATGCCCCGATTGGATGAGCAGTTCTTC CSAMPRLDEQFF TRBJ2-1 . TRBV29-1 .
TGCGCCAGCAGCCAAGAAGGACAGGGAAACACTGAAGCTTTCTTT CASSQEGQGNTEAFF TRBJ1-1 TRBD1 TRBV4-1 .
TGCAGCGTACAGAGCTCGGGTGGAAACACCATATATTTT CSVQSSGGNTIYF TRBJ1-3 . TRBV29-1 .
TGTGCCAGCAGTTTGTATGGCAGCAATTCACCCCTCCACTTT CASSLYGSNSPLHF TRBJ1-6 . TRBV27 few
TGTGCCAGCAGTGACGGGGACGTCACCTACAATGAGCAGTTCTTC CASSDGDVTYNEQFF TRBJ2-1 . TRBV2 few
TGCGCCAGCAGCTTCGGGCGGGGGAGCTCCTACAATGAGCAGTTCTTC CASSFGRGSSYNEQFF TRBJ2-1 TRBD2 TRBV5-1 once
TGTGCCAGCCGAGCGACAGGGGTTTGGGAAAAACTGTTTTTT CASRATGVWEKLFF TRBJ1-4 TRBD1 TRBV6-5 many
TGTGCCAGCAGCGTAGGCGGGGGGGTTCAAGAGACCCAGTACTTC CASSVGGGVQETQYF TRBJ2-5 TRBD2 TRBV9 few
TGTGCCAGCAGCTTAGATTTGGGGCTGAACACTGAAGCTTTCTTT CASSLDLGLNTEAFF TRBJ1-1 . TRBV11-2 .
TGTGCCAGCAGTCCGCCAGGGAGCAATCAGCCCCAGCATTTT CASSPPGSNQPQHF TRBJ1-5 . TRBV6-5 .
TGTGCCAGCAGTTTATCTTTCCCGGGGACCCCGTATGGCTACACCTTC CASSLSFPGTPYGYTF TRBJ1-2 . TRBV27 .
TGCAGCGCTCGCGGGAGCGGGGGGAGCTCCTACGAGCAGTACTTC CSARGSGGSSYEQYF TRBJ2-7 TRBD2 TRBV29-1 once
TGTGCCAGCAGCCGGACAGGCCAACCTGAAGCTTTCTTT CASSRTGQPEAFF TRBJ1-1 TRBD1 TRBV7-9 few
TGTGCCAGCAGTGACGGGGGTAGCGAGAACACCGGGGAGCTGTTTTTT CASSDGGSENTGELFF TRBJ2-2 . TRBV6-4 .
TGCGCCAGCAGCCAAGATACAGGAGACACGCAGTATTTT CASSQDTGDTQYF TRBJ2-3 . TRBV4-1 .
TGCAGCGTCGAGGGACACACTGAAGCTTTCTTT CSVEGHTEAFF TRBJ1-1 . TRBV29-1 .
TGTGCCAGCAGTGGGACTAGCGGGGGGACAGATACGCAGTATTTT CASSGTSGGTDTQYF TRBJ2-3 TRBD2 TRBV2 many
TGTGCCAGCAAAACTAGCCCGCCAGGGACTGAAGCTTTCTTT CASKTSPPGTEAFF TRBJ1-1 . TRBV13 .
TGTGCCAGCAGCCAAAGGACGGCGGGGGAGACCCAGTACTTC CASSQRTAGETQYF TRBJ2-5 . TRBV4-2 once
TGTGCCTGGAGTGTCGGTACAGGGGGCTACGAGCAGTACTTC CAWSVGTGGYEQYF TRBJ2-7 TRBD1 TRBV30 .
TGTGCCTGGAGTAAGAGGGGGGCCAGAACCTACAATGAGCAGTTCTTC CAWSKRGARTYNEQFF TRBJ2-1 . TRBV30 .